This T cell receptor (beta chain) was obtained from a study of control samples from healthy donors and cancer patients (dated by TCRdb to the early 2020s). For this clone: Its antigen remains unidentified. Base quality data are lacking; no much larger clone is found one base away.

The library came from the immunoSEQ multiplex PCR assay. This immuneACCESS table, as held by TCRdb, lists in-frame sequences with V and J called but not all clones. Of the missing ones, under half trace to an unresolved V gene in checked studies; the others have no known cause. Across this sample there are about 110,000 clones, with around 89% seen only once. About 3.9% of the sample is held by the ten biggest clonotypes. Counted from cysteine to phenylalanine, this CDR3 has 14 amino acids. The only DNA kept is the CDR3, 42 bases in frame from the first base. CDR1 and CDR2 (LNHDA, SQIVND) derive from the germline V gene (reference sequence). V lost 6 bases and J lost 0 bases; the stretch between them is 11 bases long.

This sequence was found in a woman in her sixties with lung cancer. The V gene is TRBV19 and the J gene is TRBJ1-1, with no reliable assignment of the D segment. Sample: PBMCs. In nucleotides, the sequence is TGTGCCAGTAGAAAGGAACTAATGAACACTGAAGCTTTCTTT. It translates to CASRKELMNTEAFF.